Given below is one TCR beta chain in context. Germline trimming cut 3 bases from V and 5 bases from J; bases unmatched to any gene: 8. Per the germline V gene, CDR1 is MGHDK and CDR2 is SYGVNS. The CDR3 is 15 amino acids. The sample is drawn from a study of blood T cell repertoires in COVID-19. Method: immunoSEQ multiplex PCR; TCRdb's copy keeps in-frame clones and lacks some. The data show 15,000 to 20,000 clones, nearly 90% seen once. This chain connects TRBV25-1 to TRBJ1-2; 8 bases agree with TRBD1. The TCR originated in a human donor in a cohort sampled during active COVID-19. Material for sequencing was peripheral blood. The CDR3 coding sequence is TGTGCCAGCAGTGAGGTGGGGCAGGGGGCATATGGCTACACCTTC. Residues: CASSEVGQGAYGYTF.